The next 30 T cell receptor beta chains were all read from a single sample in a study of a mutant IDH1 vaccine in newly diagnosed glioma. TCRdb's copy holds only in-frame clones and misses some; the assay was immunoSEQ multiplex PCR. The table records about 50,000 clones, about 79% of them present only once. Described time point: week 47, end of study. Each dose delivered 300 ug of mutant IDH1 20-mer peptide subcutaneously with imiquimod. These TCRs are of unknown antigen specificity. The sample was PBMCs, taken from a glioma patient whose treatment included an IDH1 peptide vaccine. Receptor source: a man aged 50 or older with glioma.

The CDR3 nucleotides are TGTGCCAGCAGCTTAGGCGCAGGTCTGAACACTGAAGCTTTCTTT. Its translation: CASSLGAGLNTEAFF. The J gene is TRBJ1-1, the V gene TRBV13; no reliable D call. CDR3 length: 15 amino acids. Trimming stripped 0 bases from V and 0 bases from J, with 8 bases between. Germline V CDR1 and CDR2: PRHDT, FYEKMQ (reference sequence).

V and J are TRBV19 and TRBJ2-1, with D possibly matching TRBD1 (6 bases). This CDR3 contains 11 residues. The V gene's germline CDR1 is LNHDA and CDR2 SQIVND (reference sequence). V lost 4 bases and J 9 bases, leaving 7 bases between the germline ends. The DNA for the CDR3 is TGTGCCAGTAGTACAGGGGCTGAGCAGTTCTTC. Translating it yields CASSTGAEQFF.

The chain's CDR3 is CASRLGLETQYF. The CDR3 nucleotides are TGTGCCAGCAGGTTGGGGTTAGAGACCCAGTACTTC. The rearrangement links TRBV7-8 to TRBJ2-5; no definite D call. Trimming removed 6 bases from V and 4 bases from J, with 9 bases in between. CDR3 length: 12 residues. CDR1 is SGHVS, CDR2 FQNEAQ, per germline.

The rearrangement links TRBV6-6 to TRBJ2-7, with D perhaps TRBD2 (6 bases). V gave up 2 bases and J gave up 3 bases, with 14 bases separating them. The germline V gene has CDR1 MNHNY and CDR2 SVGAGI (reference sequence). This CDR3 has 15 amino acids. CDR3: CASSYRTNRDYEQYF. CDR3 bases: TGTGCCAGCAGTTACCGGACTAACCGTGACTACGAGCAGTACTTC.

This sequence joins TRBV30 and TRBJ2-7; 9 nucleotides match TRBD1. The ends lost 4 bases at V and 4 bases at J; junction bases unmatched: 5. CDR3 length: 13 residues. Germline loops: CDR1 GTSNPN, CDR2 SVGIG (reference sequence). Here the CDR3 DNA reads TGTGCCTGGAACAGGGGGCGGCCGTACGAGCAGTACTTC. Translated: CAWNRGRPYEQYF. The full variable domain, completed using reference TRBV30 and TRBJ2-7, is SQTIHQWPATLVQPVGSPLSLECTVEGTSNPNLYWYRQAAGRGLQLLFYSVGIGQISSEVPQNLSASRPQDRQFILSSKKLLLSDSGFYLCAWNRGRPYEQYFGPGTRLTVT.

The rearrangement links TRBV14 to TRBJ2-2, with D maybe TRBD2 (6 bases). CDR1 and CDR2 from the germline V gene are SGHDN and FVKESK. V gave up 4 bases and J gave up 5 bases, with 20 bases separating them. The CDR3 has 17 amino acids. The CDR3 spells CASSPAGGTRRTGELFF. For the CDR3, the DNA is TGTGCCAGCAGCCCTGCCGGCGGGACCAGAAGGACCGGGGAGCTGTTTTTT. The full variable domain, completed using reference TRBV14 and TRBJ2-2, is EAGVTQFPSHSVIEKGQTVTLRCDPISGHDNLYWYRRVMGKEIKFLLHFVKESKQDESGMPNNRFLAERTGGTYSTLKVQPAELEDSGVYFCASSPAGGTRRTGELFFGEGSRLTVL.

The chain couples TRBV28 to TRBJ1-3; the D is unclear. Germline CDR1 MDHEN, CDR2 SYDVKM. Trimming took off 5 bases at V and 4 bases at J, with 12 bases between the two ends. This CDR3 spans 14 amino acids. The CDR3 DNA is TGTGCCAGCAGTCCCCCGGTTAGGGGAAACACCATATATTTT. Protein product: CASSPPVRGNTIYF.

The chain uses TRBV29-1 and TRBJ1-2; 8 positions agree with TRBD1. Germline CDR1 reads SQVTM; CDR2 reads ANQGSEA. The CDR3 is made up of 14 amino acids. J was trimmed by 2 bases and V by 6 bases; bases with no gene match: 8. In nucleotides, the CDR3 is TGCAGCGTCGAGGGGGGACAGGAGAACTATGGCTACACCTTC. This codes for CSVEGGQENYGYTF. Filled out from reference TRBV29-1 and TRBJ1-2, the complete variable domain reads SAVISQKPSRDICQRGTSLTIQCQVDSQVTMMFWYRQQPGQSLTLIATANQGSEATYESGFVIDKFPISRPNLTFSTLTVSNMSPEDSSIYLCSVEGGQENYGYTFGSGTRLTVV.

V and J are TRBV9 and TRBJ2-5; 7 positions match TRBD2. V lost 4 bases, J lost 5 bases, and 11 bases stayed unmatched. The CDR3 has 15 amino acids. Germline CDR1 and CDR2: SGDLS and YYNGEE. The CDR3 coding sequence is TGTGCCAGCAGCATTCGGGCCCGGGAGGCGGAGACCCAGTACTTC. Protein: CASSIRAREAETQYF.

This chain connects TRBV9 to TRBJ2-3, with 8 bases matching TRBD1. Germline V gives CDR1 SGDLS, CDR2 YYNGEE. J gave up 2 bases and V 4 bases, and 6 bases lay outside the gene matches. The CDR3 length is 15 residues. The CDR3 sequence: CASSKQGVPTDTQYF. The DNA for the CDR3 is TGTGCCAGCAGCAAACAGGGGGTCCCCACAGATACGCAGTATTTT.

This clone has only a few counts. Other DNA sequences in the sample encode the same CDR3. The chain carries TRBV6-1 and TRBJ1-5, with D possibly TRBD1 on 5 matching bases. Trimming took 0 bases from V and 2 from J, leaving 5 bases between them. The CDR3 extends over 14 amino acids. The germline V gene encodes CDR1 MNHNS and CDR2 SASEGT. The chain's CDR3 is CASSEAGGNQPQHF. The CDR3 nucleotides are TGTGCCAGCAGTGAAGCAGGGGGCAATCAGCCCCAGCATTTT.

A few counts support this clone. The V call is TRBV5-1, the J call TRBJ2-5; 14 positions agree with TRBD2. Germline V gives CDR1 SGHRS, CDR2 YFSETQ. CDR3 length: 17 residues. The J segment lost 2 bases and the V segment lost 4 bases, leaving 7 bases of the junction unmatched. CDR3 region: CASSLSGTSGGQETQYF. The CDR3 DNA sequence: TGCGCCAGCAGCCTATCCGGGACTAGCGGGGGACAAGAGACCCAGTACTTC.

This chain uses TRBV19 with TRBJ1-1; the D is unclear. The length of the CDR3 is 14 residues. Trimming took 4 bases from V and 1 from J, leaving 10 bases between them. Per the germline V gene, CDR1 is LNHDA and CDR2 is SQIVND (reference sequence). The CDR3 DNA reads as TGTGCCAGTAGTACCCCGTTGGGGAACACTGAAGCTTTCTTT. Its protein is CASSTPLGNTEAFF.

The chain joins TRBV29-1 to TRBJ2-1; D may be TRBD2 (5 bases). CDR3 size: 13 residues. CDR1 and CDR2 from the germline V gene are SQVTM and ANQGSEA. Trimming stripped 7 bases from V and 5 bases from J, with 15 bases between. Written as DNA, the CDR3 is TGCAGCGCCCAAGAGGCGCGGGACAATGAGCAGTTCTTC. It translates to CSAQEARDNEQFF.

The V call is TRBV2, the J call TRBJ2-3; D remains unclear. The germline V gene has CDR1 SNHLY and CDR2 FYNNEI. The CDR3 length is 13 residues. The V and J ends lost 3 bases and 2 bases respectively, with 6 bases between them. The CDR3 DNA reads TGTGCCAGCAGTGATGGTGTCACAGATACGCAGTATTTT. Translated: CASSDGVTDTQYF.

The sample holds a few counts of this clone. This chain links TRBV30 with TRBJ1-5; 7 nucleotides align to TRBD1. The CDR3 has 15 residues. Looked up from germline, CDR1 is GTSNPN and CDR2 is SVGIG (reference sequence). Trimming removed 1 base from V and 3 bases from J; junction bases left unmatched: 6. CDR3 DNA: TGTGCCTGGAGTGCCAGGGGGGATCTCAATCAGCCCCAGCATTTT. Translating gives CAWSARGDLNQPQHF. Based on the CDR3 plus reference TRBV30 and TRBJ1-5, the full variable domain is SQTIHQWPATLVQPVGSPLSLECTVEGTSNPNLYWYRQAAGRGLQLLFYSVGIGQISSEVPQNLSASRPQDRQFILSSKKLLLSDSGFYLCAWSARGDLNQPQHFGDGTRLSIL.

The chain's CDR3 is CASSQALSYGYTF. The DNA of the CDR3 is TGTGCCAGCAGCCAGGCCTTGAGCTATGGCTACACCTTC. V gene TRBV14 combines with J gene TRBJ1-2, with D unclear. Germline-derived CDR1 and CDR2 are SGHDN and FVKESK. This CDR3 contains 13 residues. V shed 3 bases and J shed 4 bases, with 9 bases lying between them.

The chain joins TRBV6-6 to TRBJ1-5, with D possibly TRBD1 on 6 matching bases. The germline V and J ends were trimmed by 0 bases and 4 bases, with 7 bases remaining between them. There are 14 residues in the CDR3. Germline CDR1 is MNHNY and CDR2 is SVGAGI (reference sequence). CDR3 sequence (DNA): TGTGCCAGCAGTTACTCAGGGGGAAATCAGCCCCAGCATTTT. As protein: CASSYSGGNQPQHF.

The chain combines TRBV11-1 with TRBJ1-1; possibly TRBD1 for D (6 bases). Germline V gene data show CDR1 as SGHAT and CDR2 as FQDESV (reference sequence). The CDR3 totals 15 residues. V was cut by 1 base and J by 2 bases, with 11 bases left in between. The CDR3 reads CASSLGGRGNTEAFF. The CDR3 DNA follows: TGTGCCAGCAGCTTAGGCGGCAGGGGAAACACTGAAGCTTTCTTT.

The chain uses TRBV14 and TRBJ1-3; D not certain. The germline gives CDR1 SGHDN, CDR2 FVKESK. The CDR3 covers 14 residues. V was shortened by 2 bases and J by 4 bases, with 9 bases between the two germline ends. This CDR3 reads CASSQYSSGNTIYF. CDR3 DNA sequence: TGTGCCAGCAGCCAATATTCTTCGGGAAACACCATATATTTT. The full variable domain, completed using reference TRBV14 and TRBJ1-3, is EAGVTQFPSHSVIEKGQTVTLRCDPISGHDNLYWYRRVMGKEIKFLLHFVKESKQDESGMPNNRFLAERTGGTYSTLKVQPAELEDSGVYFCASSQYSSGNTIYFGEGSWLTVV.

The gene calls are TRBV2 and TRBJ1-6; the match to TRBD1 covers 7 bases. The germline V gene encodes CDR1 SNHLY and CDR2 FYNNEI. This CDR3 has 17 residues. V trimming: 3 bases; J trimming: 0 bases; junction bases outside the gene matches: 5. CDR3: CASSETGHPSYNSPLHF. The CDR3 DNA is TGTGCCAGCAGTGAGACAGGGCACCCCTCCTATAATTCACCCCTCCACTTT.

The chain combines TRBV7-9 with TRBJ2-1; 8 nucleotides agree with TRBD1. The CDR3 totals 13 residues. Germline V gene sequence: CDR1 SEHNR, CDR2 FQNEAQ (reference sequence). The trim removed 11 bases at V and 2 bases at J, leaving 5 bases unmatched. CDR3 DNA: TGTGCCGGCTGGACAGGGACCTACAATGAGCAGTTCTTC. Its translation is CAGWTGTYNEQFF.

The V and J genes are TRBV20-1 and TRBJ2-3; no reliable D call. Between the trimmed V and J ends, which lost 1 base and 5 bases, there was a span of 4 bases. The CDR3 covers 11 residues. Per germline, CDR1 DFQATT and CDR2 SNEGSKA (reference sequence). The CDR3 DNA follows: TGCAGTGCTAGAGTCGGAGATACGCAGTATTTT. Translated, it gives CSARVGDTQYF.

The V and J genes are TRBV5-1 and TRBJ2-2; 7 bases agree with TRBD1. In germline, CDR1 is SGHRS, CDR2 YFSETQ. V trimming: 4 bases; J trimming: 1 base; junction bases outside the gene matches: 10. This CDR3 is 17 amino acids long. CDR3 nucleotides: TGCGCCAGCAGCGAACCCTACAGGGGCAAGAACACCGGGGAGCTGTTTTTT. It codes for CASSEPYRGKNTGELFF.

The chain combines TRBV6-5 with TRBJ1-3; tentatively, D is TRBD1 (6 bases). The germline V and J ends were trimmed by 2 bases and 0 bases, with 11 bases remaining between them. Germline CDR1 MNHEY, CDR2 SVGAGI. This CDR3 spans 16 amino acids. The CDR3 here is CASSYTTGFSGNTIYF. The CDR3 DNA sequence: TGTGCCAGCAGTTACACTACAGGGTTCTCTGGAAACACCATATATTTT.

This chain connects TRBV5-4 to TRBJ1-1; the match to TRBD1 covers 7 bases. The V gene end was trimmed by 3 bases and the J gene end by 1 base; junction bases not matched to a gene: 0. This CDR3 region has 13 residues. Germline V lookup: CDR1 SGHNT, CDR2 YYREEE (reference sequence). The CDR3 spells CASSWDRNTEAFF. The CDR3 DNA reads TGTGCCAGCAGCTGGGACAGGAACACTGAAGCTTTCTTT.

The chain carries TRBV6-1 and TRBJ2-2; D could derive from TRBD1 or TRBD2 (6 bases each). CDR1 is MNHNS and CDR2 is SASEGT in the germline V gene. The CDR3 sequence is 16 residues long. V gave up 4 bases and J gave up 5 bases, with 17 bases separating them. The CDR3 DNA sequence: TGTGCCAGCAGTGCCCTCGACGGGGGCGGGACCGGGGAGCTGTTTTTT. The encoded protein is CASSALDGGGTGELFF.

The CDR3 here is CASRPTGRIANEQFF. As DNA, the CDR3 is TGTGCCAGTAGACCGACAGGACGAATCGCAAATGAGCAGTTCTTC. This chain joins TRBV19 and TRBJ2-1, with D perhaps TRBD1 (6 bases). CDR3 length: 15 residues. Trimming removed 6 bases at V and 7 bases at J, with 19 bases between. Germline V gene lookup returns CDR1 LNHDA and CDR2 SQIVND (reference sequence). Filled out from reference TRBV19 and TRBJ2-1, the complete variable domain reads DGGITQSPKYLFRKEGQNVTLSCEQNLNHDAMYWYRQDPGQGLRLIYYSQIVNDFQKGDIAEGYSVSREKKESFPLTVTSAQKNPTAFYLCASRPTGRIANEQFFGPGTRLTVL.

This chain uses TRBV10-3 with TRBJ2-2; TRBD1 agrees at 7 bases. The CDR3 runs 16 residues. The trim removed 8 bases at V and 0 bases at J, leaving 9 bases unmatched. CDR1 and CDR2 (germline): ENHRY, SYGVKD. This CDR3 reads CAIQGYGTANTGELFF. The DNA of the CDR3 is TGTGCCATCCAAGGCTACGGGACAGCGAACACCGGGGAGCTGTTTTTT.

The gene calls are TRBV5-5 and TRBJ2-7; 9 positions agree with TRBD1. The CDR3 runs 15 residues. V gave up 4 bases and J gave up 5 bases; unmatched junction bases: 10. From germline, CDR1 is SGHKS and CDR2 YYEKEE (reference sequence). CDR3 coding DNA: TGTGCCAGCAGCCAAGGGACAGGGACGTGGGACGAGCAGTACTTC. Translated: CASSQGTGTWDEQYF.